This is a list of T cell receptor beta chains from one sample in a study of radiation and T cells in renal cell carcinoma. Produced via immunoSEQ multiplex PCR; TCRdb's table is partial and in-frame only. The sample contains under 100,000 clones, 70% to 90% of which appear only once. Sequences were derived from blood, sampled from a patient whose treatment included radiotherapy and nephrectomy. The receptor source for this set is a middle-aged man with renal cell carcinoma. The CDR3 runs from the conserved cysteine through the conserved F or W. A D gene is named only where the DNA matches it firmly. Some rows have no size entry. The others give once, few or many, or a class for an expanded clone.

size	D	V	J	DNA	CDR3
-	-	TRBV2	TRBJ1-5	TGTGCCAGCACTGCGGACGCGGCGGAGGGTCAGCCCCAGCATTTT	CASTADAAEGQPQHF
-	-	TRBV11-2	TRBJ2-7	TGTGCCAGCAACGAAAGGGCCACCGACTCCTACGAGCAGTACTTC	CASNERATDSYEQYF
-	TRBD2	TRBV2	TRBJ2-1	TGTGCCAGCAGCGCCTCCTTGGCGGGAGGGGGGAATGAGCAGTTCTTC	CASSASLAGGGNEQFF
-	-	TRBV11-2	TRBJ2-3	TGTGCCAGCAGCCCCCGGCCCGCGGGGGCGTTGGATACGCAGTATTTT	CASSPRPAGALDTQYF
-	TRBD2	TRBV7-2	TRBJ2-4	TGTGCCAGCAGCTTAACGGGGGGCAAAAACATTCAGTACTTC	CASSLTGGKNIQYF
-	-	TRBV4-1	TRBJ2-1	TGCGCCAGCAGCACCCCCCCGCGGGACGCAGAGGGCGATGAGCAGTTCTTC	CASSTPPRDAEGDEQFF
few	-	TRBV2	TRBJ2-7	TGTGCCAGCAGACGAAACTACGAGCAGTACTTC	CASRRNYEQYF
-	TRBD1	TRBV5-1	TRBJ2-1	TGCGCCAGCAGCTTGGCCGCGACAGGGTCCAATGAGCAGTTCTTC	CASSLAATGSNEQFF
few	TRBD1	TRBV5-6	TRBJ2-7	TGTGCCAGCAGCACCGGACAGGGCGCCTACGAGCAGTACTTC	CASSTGQGAYEQYF
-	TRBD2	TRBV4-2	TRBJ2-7	TGTGCCAGCAGCCAAGTATATCGCGGGGGGACAACCTACGAGCAGTACTTC	CASSQVYRGGTTYEQYF
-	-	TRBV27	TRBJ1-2	TGTGCCAGCAGTTTGCAGAGGCAGGGTGGGAACTATGGCTACACCTTC	CASSLQRQGGNYGYTF
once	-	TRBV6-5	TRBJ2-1	TGTGCCAGCAGTCTGCTACCTTCCTCCTACAATGAGCAGTTCTTC	CASSLLPSSYNEQFF
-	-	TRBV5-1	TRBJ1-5	TGCGCCAGCAGAAGAACCGGGGGTGGCAATCAGCCCCAGCATTTT	CASRRTGGGNQPQHF
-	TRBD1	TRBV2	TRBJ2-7	TGTGCCAGCAGAGTTTTCGGGCCGGGACAGGGGGCTTACGAGCAGTACTTC	CASRVFGPGQGAYEQYF
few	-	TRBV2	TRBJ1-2	TGTGCCAGCAGTGATGGGGCAGGGGACTATGGCTACACCTTC	CASSDGAGDYGYTF
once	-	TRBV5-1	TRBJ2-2	TGCGCCAGCAGCTTGGCCGGGGGCCCCAGCACCGGGGAGCTGTTTTTT	CASSLAGGPSTGELFF
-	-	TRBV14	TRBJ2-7	TGTGCCAGCAGCCGTTACTTTAATACGGCTTTGGACGAGCAGTACTTC	CASSRYFNTALDEQYF
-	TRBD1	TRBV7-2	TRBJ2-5	TGTGCCAGCAGCTTGACAGGGAAGGAGACCCAGTACTTC	CASSLTGKETQYF
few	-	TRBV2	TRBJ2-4	TGTGCCAGCAGTGCCCGAGGGGTAGCCAAAAACATTCAGTACTTC	CASSARGVAKNIQYF
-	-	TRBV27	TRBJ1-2	TGTGCCAGCAGTCTCGGGGGCGCCTATGGCTACACCTTC	CASSLGGAYGYTF
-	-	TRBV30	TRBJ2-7	TGTGTCTGGTCCCGGGACCTAAACTACGAGCAGTACTTC	CVWSRDLNYEQYF
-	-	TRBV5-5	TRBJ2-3	TGTGCCAGCAGCTTGGCTGGGTGGGAGGCAGATACGCAGTATTTT	CASSLAGWEADTQYF
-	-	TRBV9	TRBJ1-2	TGTGCCAGCAGCCCGAGACAGCTTTACTATGGCTACACCTTC	CASSPRQLYYGYTF
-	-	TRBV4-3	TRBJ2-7	TGCGCCAGCAGCCAAATCGACGGAAGAAGCTCCTACGAGCAGTACTTC	CASSQIDGRSSYEQYF
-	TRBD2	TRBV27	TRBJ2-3	TGTGCCAGCAGTCCGTACCACTTAGCGGGAGTTCGTTTTTTTCCAGATACGCAGTATTTT	CASSPYHLAGVRFFPDTQYF
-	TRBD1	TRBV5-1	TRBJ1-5	TGCGCCAGCAGCTTGGCCGGCCAGGGGGCCCAGCATTTT	CASSLAGQGAQHF
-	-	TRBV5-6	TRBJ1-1	TGTGCCAGCAGGGGACCCACACGTGAAGCTTTCTTT	CASRGPTREAFF
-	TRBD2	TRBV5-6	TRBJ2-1	TGTGCCAGCAACGCCTTAGCGGGAGAGTACAATGAGCAGTTCTTC	CASNALAGEYNEQFF
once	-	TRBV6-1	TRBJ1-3	TGTGCCAGCAGTGAAAGCCCGGGGGCTGGAAACACCATATATTTT	CASSESPGAGNTIYF
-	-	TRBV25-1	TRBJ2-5	TGTGCCAGCAGTAAGGGACTGGGGGTGGGGACGGGGGAGACCCAGTACTTC	CASSKGLGVGTGETQYF
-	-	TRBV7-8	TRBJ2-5	TGTGCCAGCAGCTTGAACGGAGGCACCAGGGGAGAGACCCAGTACTTC	CASSLNGGTRGETQYF
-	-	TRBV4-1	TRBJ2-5	TGCGCCAGCAGCCAAGAGGGGGGAGTCCGAGAGACCCAGTACTTC	CASSQEGGVRETQYF
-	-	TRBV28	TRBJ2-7	TGTGCCAGCAGTTTACAACTTAACGCAGGCGAGCAGTACTTC	CASSLQLNAGEQYF
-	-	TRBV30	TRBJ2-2	TGTGCCTGGAGCAGGGAAGCCGGGGAGCTGTTTTTT	CAWSREAGELFF
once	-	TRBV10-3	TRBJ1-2	TGTGCCATCAGTCGCTCGGGACAAGGTGTCTATGGCTACACCTTC	CAISRSGQGVYGYTF
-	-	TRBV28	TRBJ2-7	TGTGCCAGCAGTTTATTCCAGGGTATCGACGAGCAGTACTTC	CASSLFQGIDEQYF
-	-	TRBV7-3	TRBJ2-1	TGTGCCAGCAGCGACCAGGTTTCCTACAATGAGCAGTTCTTC	CASSDQVSYNEQFF
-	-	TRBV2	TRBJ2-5	TGTGCCAGCAGTGAAGGCGGGACCTTTTCCCTGTACCAAGAGACCCAGTACTTC	CASSEGGTFSLYQETQYF
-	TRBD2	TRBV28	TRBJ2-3	TGTGCCAGCAGTACTAGCGGGAGGGACACAGATACGCAGTATTTT	CASSTSGRDTDTQYF
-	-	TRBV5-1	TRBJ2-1	TGCGCATGCAGGGTCAGGGATCCCTACAATGAGCAGTTCTTC	CACRVRDPYNEQFF
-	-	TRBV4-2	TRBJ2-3	TGTGCCAGCAGCCAGGGAAGGCCTACTAGCCTGACAGATACGCAGTATTTT	CASSQGRPTSLTDTQYF
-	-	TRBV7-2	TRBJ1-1	TGTGCCAGCAGCTTAGCTTCAGGGAACACTGAAGCTTTCTTT	CASSLASGNTEAFF
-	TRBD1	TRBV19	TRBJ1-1	TGTGCCAGTAGCCCGGACAGGGTGAGCACTGAAGCTTTCTTT	CASSPDRVSTEAFF
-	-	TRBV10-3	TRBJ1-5	TGTGCCATCAGATCCGCGGACCGGAATCAGCCCCAGCATTTT	CAIRSADRNQPQHF
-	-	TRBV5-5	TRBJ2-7	TGTGCCAGCAGCGATGTGGGCAGGTATTACGAGCAGTACTTC	CASSDVGRYYEQYF
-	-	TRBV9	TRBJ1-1	TGTGCCAGCAGCGTAGCTCGAGGCACTGAAGCTTTCTTT	CASSVARGTEAFF
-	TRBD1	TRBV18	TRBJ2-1	TGTGCCAGCTCACCCGGGACAGGGGGTTACAATGAGCAGTTCTTC	CASSPGTGGYNEQFF
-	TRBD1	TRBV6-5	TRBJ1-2	TGTGCCAGCAGTTTTCTGGGACAGGCTATAGGCTACACCTTC	CASSFLGQAIGYTF
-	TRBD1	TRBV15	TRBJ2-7	TGTGCCACCAGCAAAGAACAGGGGGCGGCGTACGAGCAGTACTTC	CATSKEQGAAYEQYF
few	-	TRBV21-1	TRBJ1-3	TGTGCCAGCAGGGAATTCTCTGGAAACACCATATATTTT	CASREFSGNTIYF
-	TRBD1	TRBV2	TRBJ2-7	TGTGCCAGCAGTGGGGACAGGGCGGACGAGCAGTACTTC	CASSGDRADEQYF
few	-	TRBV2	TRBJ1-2	TGTGCCAGCAGCAACCAAGGACAGCACTATGGCTACACCTTC	CASSNQGQHYGYTF
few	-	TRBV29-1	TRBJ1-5	TGCAGCGTTGGGGCAAGGGATCAGCCCCAGCATTTT	CSVGARDQPQHF
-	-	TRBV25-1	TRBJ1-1	TGTGCCAGCAGTGACTTTCCCACGACCCTGGGGGCTTTCTTT	CASSDFPTTLGAFF
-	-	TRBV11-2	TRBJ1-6	TGTGCCAGCAGCTTAGTTAGCTCCTATAATTCACCCCTCCACTTT	CASSLVSSYNSPLHF
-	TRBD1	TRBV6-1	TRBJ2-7	TGTGCCAGCAGTGAACCCCACAGGGGACGTTCCTACGAGCAGTACTTC	CASSEPHRGRSYEQYF
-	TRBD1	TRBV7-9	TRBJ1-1	TGTGCCAGCAGCGACCAGGGGGCGGTTTTGTTGGCTTTCTTT	CASSDQGAVLLAFF